This TCR beta chain was obtained from a study of regulatory T cells in long-lasting Graves disease (dated by TCRdb to the early 2020s). In terms of the full investigation: Persistent Graves' disease was defined as antithyroid drug treatment for over 5 years with persistently positive TSH receptor autoantibodies. Persistent Graves' disease patients were compared with newly diagnosed Graves' disease patients by peripheral blood TCR sequencing and RNA sequencing. The study took place in China and was registered as a clinical trial. A total of 35 or so samples were covered by TCR sequencing, comprising some 13 persistent and about 20 newly diagnosed Graves' disease patients. In the clinical cohort, patients with persistent Graves' disease had used antithyroid drugs for an average of about 9.3 years. General findings and caveats noted by the study authors: Persistent disease showed preferential use of TRBV28, TRBJ1-2 and TRBJ2-5, whereas newly diagnosed disease favored TRBV20-1 and TRBJ2-1. Patients with persistent disease shared more public clonotypes (about 2,500) than newly diagnosed patients did (roughly 970). Only the TCR beta chain was sequenced and analyzed. Lower TCR Shannon entropy and fewer highly expanded clones were observed in persistent Graves' disease patients than in newly diagnosed patients, which suggested clonal expansion. The small sample size was acknowledged by the authors as a limitation that may reduce accuracy. Only peripheral blood was studied, because thyroid tissue, the primary lesion, was inaccessible.

Libraries were built with multiplex PCR. The sample was run on an Illumina HiSeq 4000. iRepertoire HTBI primers and Arm-PCR amplification of CDR3 regions were used to construct TCR beta libraries. Before sequencing, the PCR products went through gel purification. The authors' pipeline ran thus. Across samples, approximately 68 TRBV and 14 TRBJ segments were identified and used for gene usage analysis of CDR3 amino acid clonotypes. Filtered high-quality paired reads were merged into contigs using COPE and FqMerger. BLAST was used to align contigs to the IMGT TRBV, TRBD and TRBJ reference genes, and CDR3 was defined following IMGT. Clonotypes above 0.1% frequency were classified as highly expanded clones. Shannon entropy served as the measure of repertoire diversity, while the Gini coefficient captured V-J evenness. A clonotype found in more than one individual was treated as public. Starting from the raw public reads, TCRdb applied fastp trimming at Q25, assembled clones with MiXCR and retained in-frame beta chains. Rows merge per CDR3 protein into single entries with the most common DNA and genes. The V and J calls here are based on TCRdb, not the publication. A total of about 470,000 distinct CDR3 sequences appear in this sample, less than 25% of them only once. Clones ranked in the top ten supply 7.8% of the sample.

Comment on this clonotype: Its antigen target is currently unknown. Base qualities were left out, and no much larger clone turns up one base away.

The time point label corresponds to: persistent/refractory GD, antithyroid drugs over 5 years with positive TRAb. For both TCR sequencing and RNA sequencing, RNA was extracted from PBMCs in TRIzol. Graves' disease was diagnosed according to American Thyroid Association guidelines. Patients for the study were recruited at an endocrinology department in Xi'an, China. From each patient, about 8.9 milliliters of peripheral blood was collected into an EDTA anticoagulant tube. Ficoll Paque Plus density gradient separation was used to isolate PBMCs, and no additional T cell sorting was done. An Agilent 2100 Bioanalyzer and agarose gel were used to assess RNA quality, and a NanoDrop 2000 was used to measure RNA concentration. Trimming takes 2 bases off V and 1 base off J; junction bases not matched to a gene: 7. CDR1 DFQATT and CDR2 SNEGSKA were looked up in the germline V gene (reference sequence). Measured from the cysteine to the phenylalanine, the CDR3 is 15 residues long. Kept here is only the CDR3 DNA, which spans 45 bases and is read in frame from base 1.

The source material was peripheral blood mononuclear cells (PBMCs), sampled when the disease was refractory, from a patient treated with antithyroid drugs. The clonotype comes from a female donor with Graves disease. The rearranged segments are TRBV20-1 and TRBJ2-7, with 8 bases matching TRBD2. The CDR3 region reads CSARREGYSSYEQYF. The nucleotide sequence reads as follows: TGCAGTGCTAGACGGGAGGGGTACAGTTCCTACGAGCAGTACTTC.